A selection of T cell receptor beta chains follows, all from one sample in a study of blood T cell repertoires in COVID-19. The repertoire was sequenced with immunoSEQ multiplex PCR; TCRdb's copy has only in-frame clones and lacks some. The sample shows 55,000 to 65,000 clones, 75% to 95% of them seen only once. The sample consisted of peripheral blood. The receptor source for this set is a woman older than 75 with active COVID-19. Each CDR3 is given with its conserved first and last residue. Fields, in order: J gene, D gene, clone size, V gene, CDR3 protein, CDR3 DNA. D genes are given only for firm matches. The size field is filled for only some rows; it gives once, few, many or a size class.

J: TRBJ2-5
D: NA
size: NA
V: TRBV5-1
CDR3: CASREGIVTETQYF
DNA: TGCGCCAGCAGGGAGGGCATTGTAACAGAGACCCAGTACTTC

J: TRBJ1-2
D: NA
size: NA
V: TRBV29-1
CDR3: CSVEDFMGHYGYTF
DNA: TGCAGCGTTGAAGACTTTATGGGGCATTATGGCTACACCTTC

J: TRBJ2-3
D: TRBD1
size: NA
V: TRBV19
CDR3: CASSIADRGTDTQYF
DNA: TGTGCCAGTAGTATAGCGGACAGGGGGACGGATACGCAGTATTTT

J: TRBJ1-6
D: NA
size: once
V: TRBV27
CDR3: CASKVSGYNSPLHF
DNA: TGTGCCAGCAAGGTATCGGGCTATAATTCACCCCTCCACTTT

J: TRBJ2-2
D: TRBD2
size: NA
V: TRBV2
CDR3: CASSASSGRYTGELFF
DNA: TGTGCCAGCAGTGCGTCGAGCGGGAGGTACACCGGGGAGCTGTTTTTT

J: TRBJ1-5
D: NA
size: NA
V: TRBV28
CDR3: CASSPYTGNQPQHF
DNA: TGTGCCAGCAGCCCGTACACAGGGAATCAGCCCCAGCATTTT

J: TRBJ1-3
D: NA
size: NA
V: TRBV18
CDR3: CASSPPDQYRVPGNTIYF
DNA: TGTGCCAGCTCACCGCCGGACCAATACAGGGTACCTGGAAACACCATATATTTT

J: TRBJ1-2
D: NA
size: NA
V: TRBV10-3
CDR3: CAISEGRDNGYTF
DNA: TGTGCCATCAGTGAGGGCAGGGATAATGGCTACACCTTC

J: TRBJ2-1
D: TRBD2
size: NA
V: TRBV11-2
CDR3: CASSPGLAGEQFF
DNA: TGTGCCAGCAGCCCGGGACTAGCGGGAGAGCAGTTCTTC

J: TRBJ2-3
D: TRBD2
size: NA
V: TRBV4-1
CDR3: CASSHPPGLDTDTQYF
DNA: TGCGCCAGCAGCCATCCTCCGGGACTAGACACAGATACGCAGTATTTT

J: TRBJ2-1
D: NA
size: NA
V: TRBV5-1
CDR3: CASSMGGRPDEQFF
DNA: TGCGCCAGCAGCATGGGGGGGCGGCCGGATGAGCAGTTCTTC

J: TRBJ2-1
D: NA
size: NA
V: TRBV4-2
CDR3: CASSQDVVSFYEQFF
DNA: TGTGCCAGCAGCCAAGATGTTGTTAGCTTCTATGAGCAGTTCTTC

J: TRBJ1-3
D: NA
size: once
V: TRBV28
CDR3: CASSAAGGGNTIYF
DNA: TGTGCCAGCAGCGCGGCGGGGGGTGGAAACACCATATATTTT

J: TRBJ2-7
D: TRBD2
size: NA
V: TRBV5-4
CDR3: CASSGRESYEQYF
DNA: TGTGCCAGCAGCGGGAGGGAAAGCTACGAGCAGTACTTC

J: TRBJ2-2
D: TRBD2
size: NA
V: TRBV6-5
CDR3: CASSYSGGGTGELFF
DNA: TGTGCCAGCAGTTATTCGGGGGGAGGCACCGGGGAGCTGTTTTTT

J: TRBJ2-1
D: NA
size: NA
V: TRBV7-8
CDR3: CASSLASLGHEQFF
DNA: TGTGCCAGCAGCTTAGCCTCCCTAGGCCATGAGCAGTTCTTC

J: TRBJ2-3
D: TRBD2
size: NA
V: TRBV19
CDR3: CASSGGWLAGGHPNTDTQYF
DNA: TGTGCCAGTAGTGGGGGGTGGCTAGCGGGGGGCCACCCGAACACAGATACGCAGTATTTT

J: TRBJ2-7
D: NA
size: NA
V: TRBV2
CDR3: CASSEWALSSYEQYF
DNA: TGTGCCAGCAGTGAATGGGCTCTAAGCTCCTACGAGCAGTACTTC

J: TRBJ2-2
D: TRBD2
size: NA
V: TRBV10-2
CDR3: CASRAPSGGTSLVGELFF
DNA: TGCGCCAGCCGTGCCCCTAGCGGGGGGACTTCCTTGGTCGGGGAGCTGTTTTTT

J: TRBJ2-5
D: TRBD1
size: once
V: TRBV5-4
CDR3: CASSLDRGEETQYF
DNA: TGTGCCAGCAGCTTGGACAGGGGAGAGGAGACCCAGTACTTC

J: TRBJ2-3
D: NA
size: NA
V: TRBV4-1
CDR3: CASSLERADTQYF
DNA: TGCGCCAGCAGCCTGGAGAGGGCAGATACGCAGTATTTT

J: TRBJ2-5
D: NA
size: NA
V: TRBV3-1/TRBV3-2
CDR3: CASSQEGVEETQYF
DNA: TGTGCCAGCAGCCAAGAGGGAGTAGAAGAGACCCAGTACTTC

J: TRBJ2-7
D: NA
size: NA
V: TRBV5-1
CDR3: CASSLGAGNFYEQYF
DNA: TGCGCCAGCAGCTTGGGAGCGGGTAATTTCTACGAGCAGTACTTC

J: TRBJ1-6
D: NA
size: NA
V: TRBV27
CDR3: CASSFTGSSYNSPLHF
DNA: TGTGCCAGCAGTTTCACAGGGAGCTCCTATAATTCACCCCTCCACTTT

J: TRBJ2-7
D: TRBD2
size: NA
V: TRBV27
CDR3: CASRSRISGTYTYEQYF
DNA: TGTGCCAGCAGGTCCAGGATTAGCGGGACCTACACCTACGAGCAGTACTTC

J: TRBJ1-4
D: NA
size: once
V: TRBV5-1
CDR3: CASSLARGRNEKLFF
DNA: TGCGCCAGCAGCTTGGCCCGGGGGAGGAATGAAAAACTGTTTTTT

J: TRBJ2-1
D: TRBD1
size: NA
V: TRBV11-3
CDR3: CASSLRGRDEQFF
DNA: TGTGCCAGCAGCCTTAGGGGGCGGGATGAGCAGTTCTTC

J: TRBJ1-5
D: NA
size: few
V: TRBV28
CDR3: CASSSGGQAQHF
DNA: TGTGCCAGCAGTTCGGGGGGGCAAGCCCAGCATTTT

J: TRBJ1-4
D: NA
size: once
V: TRBV30
CDR3: CAWSVQGSNEKLFF
DNA: TGTGCCTGGAGTGTGCAGGGATCTAATGAAAAACTGTTTTTT

J: TRBJ1-1
D: NA
size: once
V: TRBV24-1
CDR3: CATSGQGGTEAFF
DNA: TGTGCCACCAGTGGGCAGGGCGGCACTGAAGCTTTCTTT

J: TRBJ2-7
D: NA
size: NA
V: TRBV7-2
CDR3: CASSLGRRAYEQYF
DNA: TGTGCCAGCAGCTTAGGGAGGAGGGCCTACGAGCAGTACTTC

J: TRBJ2-5
D: TRBD1
size: NA
V: TRBV10-1
CDR3: CASSRDREETQYF
DNA: TGCGCCAGCAGCCGGGACAGAGAAGAGACCCAGTACTTC

J: TRBJ2-1
D: NA
size: NA
V: TRBV7-6
CDR3: CASSPDTNEQFF
DNA: TGTGCCAGCAGCCCGGACACGAATGAGCAGTTCTTC

J: TRBJ2-5
D: TRBD2
size: NA
V: TRBV5-1
CDR3: CASSAGTSQETQYF
DNA: TGCGCCAGCAGTGCAGGGACTAGCCAAGAGACCCAGTACTTC

J: TRBJ1-1
D: NA
size: NA
V: TRBV29-1
CDR3: CSGSGHLNTEAFF
DNA: TGCAGCGGGTCGGGACACCTGAACACTGAAGCTTTCTTT

J: TRBJ1-3
D: NA
size: NA
V: TRBV7-9
CDR3: CASTSGDTIYF
DNA: TGTGCCAGCACCTCAGGGGACACCATATATTTT

J: TRBJ2-1
D: NA
size: NA
V: TRBV7-8
CDR3: CASSLGPSGSYNEQFF
DNA: TGTGCCAGCAGCTTAGGTCCCAGCGGGTCCTACAATGAGCAGTTCTTC

J: TRBJ2-6
D: NA
size: once
V: TRBV30
CDR3: CAHTQAGANVLTF
DNA: TGTGCCCACACCCAGGCTGGGGCCAACGTCCTGACTTTC

J: TRBJ2-7
D: TRBD1
size: NA
V: TRBV29-1
CDR3: CSVGDRGYYEQYF
DNA: TGCAGCGTTGGGGACAGGGGGTATTACGAGCAGTACTTC

J: TRBJ1-6
D: NA
size: NA
V: TRBV24-1
CDR3: CATSDRQVVDCNSPLHF
DNA: TGTGCCACCAGTGATAGACAGGTCGTGGACTGTAATTCACCCCTCCACTTT

J: TRBJ1-2
D: NA
size: NA
V: TRBV14
CDR3: CASSHPGSYGYTF
DNA: TGTGCCAGCAGCCACCCGGGGTCCTATGGCTACACCTTC

J: TRBJ2-2
D: NA
size: NA
V: TRBV14
CDR3: CASSQDLVTGELFF
DNA: TGTGCCAGCAGCCAAGACCTTGTCACCGGGGAGCTGTTTTTT

J: TRBJ1-1
D: TRBD1
size: NA
V: TRBV6-1
CDR3: CASSETGGLTEAFF
DNA: TGTGCCAGCAGTGAAACAGGGGGTCTTACTGAAGCTTTCTTT

J: TRBJ2-2
D: NA
size: NA
V: TRBV7-9
CDR3: CASSLVGSGKNTGELFF
DNA: TGTGCCAGCAGCTTAGTAGGTAGCGGAAAAAACACCGGGGAGCTGTTTTTT

J: TRBJ2-5
D: NA
size: NA
V: TRBV14
CDR3: CASSQARAGLKTQYF
DNA: TGTGCCAGCAGCCAAGCTCGGGCGGGACTGAAGACCCAGTACTTC

J: TRBJ2-7
D: TRBD2
size: NA
V: TRBV5-4
CDR3: CASRPGGARGAYEQYF
DNA: TGTGCCAGCAGACCCGGGGGGGCCCGGGGAGCCTACGAGCAGTACTTC

J: TRBJ2-2
D: NA
size: NA
V: TRBV5-6
CDR3: CASSFPTRHTPGELFF
DNA: TGTGCCAGCAGCTTCCCTACAAGACATACCCCCGGGGAGCTGTTTTTT

J: TRBJ1-5
D: NA
size: NA
V: TRBV28
CDR3: CASDLRVNQPQHF
DNA: TGTGCCAGCGATCTCAGGGTTAATCAGCCCCAGCATTTT

J: TRBJ1-2
D: TRBD1
size: NA
V: TRBV15
CDR3: CATSSPTGQGAYGYTF
DNA: TGTGCCACCAGCAGTCCGACGGGGCAGGGGGCATATGGCTACACCTTC

J: TRBJ1-6
D: NA
size: once
V: TRBV27
CDR3: CASNEGGFPNSPLHF
DNA: TGTGCCAGCAACGAGGGAGGTTTCCCTAATTCACCCCTCCACTTT